The 23 T cell receptor beta chains in this list originate from one sample, sequenced in a study of blood T cells in healthy people across ages. Alongside a J-beta primer mix, a sample-barcoded 5' primer served in a second PCR lasting about 6 to 12 cycles. One entry per CDR3 protein results from TCRdb running MiXCR on the 5' RACE reads. The sample lists 650,000 to 1,000,000 distinct CDR3 sequences, around 34% occurring once. Material for sequencing was blood. Source of these receptors: a man aged 18 to 30 in good health.

This clonotype was recorded a few times. V gene TRBV14 combines with J gene TRBJ1-1; no firm D call. This CDR3 has 16 amino acids. Germline assignment: CDR1 SGHDN and CDR2 FVKESK. V was pared by 2 bases and J by 2 bases, with 15 bases between. DNA for the CDR3: TGTGCCAGCAGCCAACTAGAGGGAGGGTATAACACTGAAGCTTTCTTT. Residues: CASSQLEGGYNTEAFF. Full variable domain (rest looked up from reference TRBV14 and TRBJ1-1): EAGVTQFPSHSVIEKGQTVTLRCDPISGHDNLYWYRRVMGKEIKFLLHFVKESKQDESGMPNNRFLAERTGGTYSTLKVQPAELEDSGVYFCASSQLEGGYNTEAFFGQGTRLTVV.

V and J are TRBV4-2 and TRBJ2-6, with TRBD1 matching over 8 bases. There are 14 residues in the CDR3. V lost 7 bases and J lost 2; bases outside the gene matches: 1. Germline CDR1 is LGHNA and CDR2 is YNFKEQ. The CDR3 protein is CASMDRAGANVLTF. DNA for the CDR3: TGTGCCAGCATGGACAGGGCTGGGGCCAACGTCCTGACTTTC.

The sample holds many counts of this clonotype. V gene TRBV29-1 combines with J gene TRBJ2-1, with 14 bases aligning to TRBD2. The CDR3 is 15 amino acids. J gave up 0 bases and V 7 bases, and 2 bases lay outside the gene matches. Germline CDR1 SQVTM, CDR2 ANQGSEA. CDR3 DNA: TGCAGCGCAGGACTAGCGGGGGGCTCCTACAATGAGCAGTTCTTC. Protein: CSAGLAGGSYNEQFF.

This clonotype was counted between two and nine times. The chain recombines TRBV11-2 with TRBJ2-1, with TRBD2 matching over 8 bases. This CDR3 is 22 amino acids long. V was clipped by 0 bases and J by 0 bases; unmatched bases: 19. Germline V gives CDR1 SGHAT, CDR2 FQNNGV. The CDR3 nucleotides are TGTGCCAGCAGCTTAGATCGTGCCAGCGGGGGCCCGATATCAAGCTCCTACAATGAGCAGTTCTTC. Translated, it gives CASSLDRASGGPISSSYNEQFF.

This chain joins TRBV10-3 and TRBJ1-5; the match to TRBD1 covers 8 bases. Germline-derived CDR1 and CDR2 are ENHRY and SYGVKD. The V gene end was trimmed by 4 bases and the J gene end by 5 bases; junction bases not matched to a gene: 7. This CDR3 contains 15 residues. CDR3 DNA: TGTGCCATCAGTGCCGCGACAGGGGTCCATCAGCCCCAGCATTTT. This codes for CAISAATGVHQPQHF.

This clonotype appeared many times. This chain connects TRBV12-3 or TRBV12-4 to TRBJ2-3; D call uncertain. V shed 3 bases and J shed 8 bases, with 6 bases lying between them. The length of the CDR3 is 11 residues. CDR3 in amino acids: CASSLIRTQYF. The CDR3 nucleotides read TGTGCCAGCAGTTTGATCCGTACGCAGTATTTT.

This clonotype was seen more than once but under ten times. The V call is TRBV6-6, the J call TRBJ2-1; D is possibly TRBD1 (6 bases). Judging by the DNA end, TRBJ2-7 fits better; the J call may be wrong. Germline CDR1 reads MNHNY; CDR2 reads SVGAGI (reference sequence). The CDR3 spans 12 residues. The CDR3 DNA reads as TGTGCCAGCAGTTTCCGACAGGATGAGCAGTACTTC. It translates to CASSFRQDEQYF.

V is TRBV12-3 or TRBV12-4 and J is TRBJ2-1, with 13 nucleotides matching TRBD2. V was clipped by 2 bases and J by 4 bases; unmatched bases: 5. This CDR3 region has 17 residues. The CDR3 is CASSLFRLAGGYNEQFF. In nucleotides, the CDR3 is TGTGCCAGCAGTTTATTCCGACTAGCGGGGGGATACAATGAGCAGTTCTTC.

This rearrangement joins TRBV5-1 to TRBJ2-5; 11 bases align to TRBD1. This CDR3 comprises 14 residues. From germline, CDR1 is SGHRS and CDR2 YFSETQ. The V segment lost 4 bases and the J segment 3 bases; nucleotides outside the gene matches: 2. The CDR3 here is CASSRTGGEETQYF. Written as DNA, the CDR3 is TGCGCCAGCAGCCGGACAGGGGGCGAAGAGACCCAGTACTTC.

This clonotype was detected a few times. This chain links TRBV12-3 or TRBV12-4 with TRBJ2-3; perhaps TRBD1 as D (6 bases). The length of the CDR3 is 15 residues. V gave up 6 bases and J gave up 2 bases, with 15 bases separating them. CDR3: CASSQQTGFTDTQYF. In DNA, the CDR3 is TGTGCCAGCAGCCAACAGACAGGCTTCACAGATACGCAGTATTTT.

The rearrangement joins TRBV4-3 to TRBJ2-1; 8 positions agree with TRBD2. The CDR3 is 18 residues long. CDR1 and CDR2 from the germline V gene are LGHNA and YSLEER. J gave up 7 bases and V 0 bases, and 14 bases lay outside the gene matches. The CDR3 sequence: CASSQDPPGGIFGNEQFF. The CDR3 DNA follows: TGCGCCAGCAGCCAAGATCCACCGGGGGGGATCTTCGGTAATGAGCAGTTCTTC.

In this sample, this clonotype turned up a few times. The V and J genes are TRBV6-5 and TRBJ1-1; D uncertain. The V and J ends lost 0 bases and 1 base respectively, with 6 bases between them. Germline CDR1 MNHEY, CDR2 SVGAGI. The CDR3 is 14 residues long. The CDR3 spells CASSYSNPNTEAFF. The CDR3 region has the DNA TGTGCCAGCAGTTACTCGAACCCGAACACTGAAGCTTTCTTT.

This clonotype was seen ten or more times. The gene calls are TRBV3-1 and TRBJ2-5; tentative D call: TRBD1 (6 bases). CDR3 length: 14 amino acids. With 4 bases removed from V and 5 bases from J, the gap between germline ends came to 14 bases. The germline V gene encodes CDR1 LGHDT and CDR2 YNNKEL (reference sequence). DNA for the CDR3: TGTGCCAGCAGCCTCAATTCAGGGGAGGAGACCCAGTACTTC. Encoded protein: CASSLNSGEETQYF.

The chain recombines TRBV5-1 with TRBJ2-5; possibly TRBD2 for D (6 bases). Germline CDR1 SGHRS, CDR2 YFSETQ. V was shortened by 1 base and J by 4 bases, with 17 bases between the two germline ends. The CDR3 consists of 16 residues. This chain's CDR3 is CASSLRTGDQGETQYF. The CDR3 nucleotides read TGCGCCAGCAGCTTGAGGACGGGGGATCAGGGAGAGACCCAGTACTTC.

Many counts were recorded for this clonotype. The chain recombines TRBV12-5 with TRBJ1-5; no reliable D call. This CDR3 has 12 amino acids. The germline CDR1 and CDR2 sequences are LGHNT and FRNRAP. Trimming removed 1 base at V and 7 bases at J, with 5 bases between. The CDR3 coding sequence is TGTGCTAGTGGTTTGGCTGGACAGCCCCAGCATTTT. Amino acid sequence: CASGLAGQPQHF. The full variable domain, rest sourced from reference TRBV12-5 and TRBJ1-5, is DARVTQTPRHKVTEMGQEVTMRCQPILGHNTVFWYRQTMMQGLELLAYFRNRAPLDDSGMPKDRFSAEMPDATLATLKIQPSEPRDSAVYFCASGLAGQPQHFGDGTRLSIL.

This clonotype was seen many times. This chain joins TRBV14 and TRBJ2-7, with D unclear. CDR1 and CDR2 from the germline V gene are SGHDN and FVKESK. V dropped 0 bases and J dropped 0 bases, with 12 bases sitting between them. The CDR3 runs 16 residues. The CDR3 here is CASSQESGFSSYEQYF. The DNA of the CDR3 is TGTGCCAGCAGCCAAGAATCAGGTTTTAGCTCCTACGAGCAGTACTTC.

This clonotype was seen ten or more times. The CDR3 here is CASSEYGGDYTEAFF. The CDR3 region has the DNA TGTGCCAGCAGTGAATATGGGGGGGACTACACTGAAGCTTTCTTT. The chain carries TRBV25-1 and TRBJ1-1; D is perhaps TRBD1 (5 bases). Trimming pared 0 bases from V and 3 bases from J, leaving 11 bases between. The germline V gene encodes CDR1 MGHDK and CDR2 SYGVNS. CDR3 length: 15 amino acids.

This clonotype was seen a few times. This chain connects TRBV28 to TRBJ1-1; D call uncertain. The V end was cut by 6 bases, the J end by 10 bases, with 12 bases between. Per germline, CDR1 MDHEN and CDR2 SYDVKM. CDR3 length equals 11 residues. CDR3 in amino acids: CASRLRAGAFF. CDR3 bases: TGTGCCAGCAGGCTCCGGGCAGGAGCTTTCTTT. The variable domain in full, completed from reference TRBV28 and TRBJ1-1, reads DVKVTQSSRYLVKRTGEKVFLECVQDMDHENMFWYRQDPGLGLRLIYFSYDVKMKEKGDIPEGYSVSREKKERFSLILESASTNQTSMYLCASRLRAGAFFGQGTRLTVV.

The chain links TRBV6-6 to TRBJ2-1; possible D gene TRBD1, 6 bases. CDR1 and CDR2 (germline): MNHNY, SVGAGI (reference sequence). The CDR3 has 14 residues. V shed 8 bases and J shed 1 base, with 12 bases lying between them. CDR3 DNA: TGTGCCAGCCACCGGGACACTTCCTACAATGAGCAGTTCTTC. Its protein is CASHRDTSYNEQFF.

This rearrangement joins TRBV12-3 or TRBV12-4 to TRBJ2-5, with 12 bases aligning to TRBD2. After removal of 6 bases from V and 2 bases from J, the junction contained 7 bases not matched to a gene. The CDR3 is 16 amino acids. CDR3 protein: CASSRLAGGLQETQYF. Written as DNA, the CDR3 is TGTGCCAGCAGCCGTCTAGCGGGGGGGTTACAAGAGACCCAGTACTTC.

V usage is TRBV6-2 or TRBV6-3 and J usage is TRBJ2-2; 14 nucleotides agree with TRBD2. The trim removed 0 bases at V and 7 bases at J, leaving 10 bases unmatched. Looked up from germline, CDR1 is MNHEY and CDR2 is SVGEGT. The CDR3 is 19 amino acids. CDR3 residues: CASSYSRLAGGPEDGELFF. CDR3 nucleotides: TGTGCCAGCAGTTACTCCAGACTAGCGGGGGGGCCGGAGGACGGGGAGCTGTTTTTT.

This clonotype showed up just a few times. The chain employs TRBV15 and TRBJ1-5; possibly TRBD1 for D (6 bases). Trimming took off 0 bases at V and 0 bases at J, with 9 bases between the two ends. This CDR3 contains 16 residues. Germline assignment: CDR1 LNHNV and CDR2 YYDKDF (reference sequence). The DNA for the CDR3 is TGTGCCACCAGCAGAGAGGACAGCTATAGCAATCAGCCCCAGCATTTT. It yields the protein CATSREDSYSNQPQHF. The full variable domain, in which reference TRBV15 and TRBJ1-5 provide the parts outside the CDR3, is DAMVIQNPRYQVTQFGKPVTLSCSQTLNHNVMYWYQQKSSQAPKLLFHYYDKDFNNEADTPDNFQSRRPNTSFCFLDIRSPGLGDTAMYLCATSREDSYSNQPQHFGDGTRLSIL.

This clonotype was observed at least ten times. This chain joins TRBV9 and TRBJ1-2; no firm D call. V shed 4 bases and J shed 4 bases, with 17 bases lying between them. The CDR3 contains 15 residues. The germline V gene encodes CDR1 SGDLS and CDR2 YYNGEE. CDR3 coding DNA: TGTGCCAGCAGCTCCAACCCCGAGACGGTCTATGGCTACACCTTC. Encoded protein: CASSSNPETVYGYTF.